This paragraph reports one TCR beta chain. The data derive from a study of blood T cell repertoires in COVID-19. How the authors handled the data: It was from reference gene primer amplification that nucleated cell counts were estimated. Some clones are missing from TCRdb's copy, which holds only in-frame ones; the method was immunoSEQ multiplex PCR. V and J calls and clone size are given by that table; D and trimming were obtained from the DNA. The sample records 250,000 to 350,000 clones, roughly 90% being singletons. Sequencing was done on a sample of peripheral blood. This clonotype was obtained from a woman aged 45-59 years with active or convalescent COVID-19.

The chain's CDR3 is CASSSSEVQPQHF. The CDR3 bases are TGTGCCAGCAGTTCCTCCGAGGTTCAGCCCCAGCATTTT. The V and J genes are TRBV6-2 or TRBV6-3 and TRBJ1-5, with D unclear. Trimming shortened V by 4 bases and J by 6 bases, and 10 bases separated the two germline ends. The CDR3 spans 13 residues. Germline loops: CDR1 MNHEY, CDR2 SVGEGT.